This passage covers 32 T cell receptor beta chains from one sample sequenced in a study of CD8 T cells in Susac syndrome (dated by TCRdb to about 2019). Library method: the immunoSEQ multiplex PCR assay. RNA was extracted using the RNeasy kit, and about 0.45 to 1 microgram was reverse transcribed with random hexamers. TCRdb redid the processing of the public reads, applying fastp at Q25 and MiXCR, and retained in-frame beta chains. Each record represents a unique CDR3 protein, reported with the most common genes and DNA among its rows. The sample yields some 190,000 distinct CDR3 sequences; approximately 94% were counted once. The ten largest clones represent more than 0.1% of the sample. The specimen was CD4+ T cells from PBMCs. These receptors originate from a human donor in good health.

This chain links TRBV20-1 with TRBJ1-4; perhaps TRBD1 as D (5 bases). This CDR3 contains 12 residues. Germline assignment: CDR1 DFQATT and CDR2 SNEGSKA (reference sequence). Trimming removed 3 bases from V and 6 bases from J, with 8 bases in between. The CDR3 nucleotides are TGCAGTGCTAGGGGCAGGGATGAAAAACTGTTTTTT. This translates into CSARGRDEKLFF.

The chain recombines TRBV9 with TRBJ2-7; 8 bases agree with TRBD1. Losses at the gene ends were 7 bases for V and 0 bases for J; bases not matched to a gene: 9. The CDR3 totals 15 residues. The germline V gene has CDR1 SGDLS and CDR2 YYNGEE. The CDR3 DNA reads as TGTGCCAGCTCACCAAGGACAGGGAGCTCCTACGAGCAGTACTTC. It codes for CASSPRTGSSYEQYF.

The rearrangement links TRBV3-1 to TRBJ1-3; 8 bases are shared with TRBD1. V shed 5 bases, J shed 4 bases, and the junction held 10 bases outside the gene matches. Germline CDR1 is LGHDT and CDR2 is YNNKEL (reference sequence). The CDR3 consists of 16 residues. In DNA form, the CDR3 reads TGTGCCAGCAGCTATGGACAGGGAGATTCGGGAAACACCATATATTTT. Its protein product is CASSYGQGDSGNTIYF.

This clonotype was observed a single time. This rearrangement joins TRBV7-9 to TRBJ2-1, with 10 nucleotides matching TRBD2. Germline V gene sequence: CDR1 SEHNR, CDR2 FQNEAQ (reference sequence). The CDR3 contains 14 residues. Germline trimming cut 4 bases from V and 8 bases from J; bases unmatched to any gene: 5. CDR3 nucleotides: TGTGCCAGCAGCTGGAGCGGGAGGGCTGATGAGCAGTTCTTC. Its protein product is CASSWSGRADEQFF.

V gene TRBV30 combines with J gene TRBJ1-3; D is perhaps TRBD1 (5 bases). Trimming took 7 bases from V and 0 from J, leaving 16 bases between them. Germline V CDR1 and CDR2: GTSNPN, SVGIG (reference sequence). The CDR3 spans 15 residues. As DNA, the CDR3 is TGTGCCTCCCGGCGGGGGGGTGCCTCTGGAAACACCATATATTTT. It specifies CASRRGGASGNTIYF.

This rearrangement joins TRBV29-1 to TRBJ2-3, with TRBD2 matching 7 bases. With V trimmed by 4 bases and J by 0 bases, 4 bases remained unmatched. This CDR3 is built from 14 residues. CDR1 and CDR2 from the germline V gene are SQVTM and ANQGSEA. The chain's CDR3 is CSVGAGTSTDTQYF. CDR3 nucleotide sequence: TGCAGCGTTGGAGCGGGAACGAGCACAGATACGCAGTATTTT.

The chain carries TRBV18 and TRBJ2-3; 8 bases fit TRBD1. V lost 8 bases, J lost 3 bases, and 10 bases stayed unmatched. Germline V gene data show CDR1 as KGHSH and CDR2 as LQKENI. The CDR3 runs 15 residues. CDR3 in DNA: TGTGCCAGCGGCACCCCCGGGACAGGTACAGATACGCAGTATTTT. It specifies CASGTPGTGTDTQYF.

The chain employs TRBV9 and TRBJ2-2; no firm D call. The length of the CDR3 is 15 residues. V lost 4 bases to trimming and J lost 7 bases, with 17 bases between them. Germline assignment: CDR1 SGDLS and CDR2 YYNGEE. CDR3 loop: CASSTTPGKGGELFF. In DNA, the CDR3 is TGTGCCAGCAGCACCACCCCCGGAAAGGGCGGGGAGCTGTTTTTT.

The chain uses TRBV30 and TRBJ2-4, with 7 bases identical to TRBD2. Per germline, CDR1 GTSNPN and CDR2 SVGIG (reference sequence). The CDR3 totals 15 residues. The V gene end was trimmed by 7 bases and the J gene end by 9 bases; junction bases not matched to a gene: 18. The CDR3 region is CASMTHGGGPGIQYF. Written as DNA, the CDR3 is TGTGCCTCCATGACCCACGGGGGAGGGCCGGGCATTCAGTACTTC.

This rearrangement joins TRBV20-1 to TRBJ1-1; no definite D call. This CDR3 contains 11 residues. In germline, CDR1 is DFQATT, CDR2 SNEGSKA (reference sequence). Trimming shortened V by 0 bases and J by 7 bases, and 6 bases separated the two germline ends. The CDR3 DNA reads TGCAGTGCTAGAGATAAGATTGAAGCTTTCTTT. Protein: CSARDKIEAFF.

This clonotype was counted a single time. The gene calls are TRBV9 and TRBJ2-1; 7 bases fit TRBD2. Germline CDR1 reads SGDLS; CDR2 reads YYNGEE. V gave up 2 bases and J gave up 8 bases; unmatched junction bases: 13. This CDR3 is built from 16 residues. CDR3 sequence reads: CASSVPWGRAVDEQFF. CDR3 nucleotide sequence: TGTGCCAGCAGCGTTCCTTGGGGGAGGGCCGTGGATGAGCAGTTCTTC. The full variable domain, its missing parts supplied by reference TRBV9 and TRBJ2-1, is DSGVTQTPKHLITATGQRVTLRCSPRSGDLSVYWYQQSLDQGLQFLIQYYNGEERAKGNILERFSAQQFPDLHSELNLSSLELGDSALYFCASSVPWGRAVDEQFFGPGTRLTVL.

The chain employs TRBV29-1 and TRBJ2-5, with D possibly matching TRBD1 (6 bases). V was cut by 0 bases and J by 4 bases, with 6 bases left in between. The CDR3 is made up of 12 amino acids. The V gene's germline CDR1 is SQVTM and CDR2 ANQGSEA. CDR3 sequence: CSVEEGGETQYF. The CDR3 DNA is TGCAGCGTTGAAGAAGGGGGAGAGACCCAGTACTTC.

This chain joins TRBV14 and TRBJ2-1, with 7 bases lining up with TRBD2. There are 16 residues in the CDR3. Germline lookup yields CDR1 SGHDN and CDR2 FVKESK. V shed 2 bases and J 3 bases; nucleotides not matched to a gene: 7. The CDR3 nucleotides read TGTGCCAGCAGCCAAAGGTCACTAGCGCTCTACAATGAGCAGTTCTTC. Amino acids: CASSQRSLALYNEQFF.

The chain couples TRBV20-1 to TRBJ2-7; possible D gene TRBD2, 6 bases. V lost 0 bases, J lost 0 bases, and 15 bases lay in between. CDR3 size: 16 residues. Per germline, CDR1 DFQATT and CDR2 SNEGSKA (reference sequence). The CDR3 DNA reads TGCAGTGCTAGAGATGGGGGACTCGGTAGCTCCTACGAGCAGTACTTC. This translates into CSARDGGLGSSYEQYF.

The chain is built from TRBV29-1 and TRBJ2-5, with D tentatively TRBD2 (6 bases). Germline CDR1 is SQVTM and CDR2 is ANQGSEA. V lost 3 bases and J 5 bases, leaving 19 bases between the germline ends. The CDR3 length is 15 residues. The CDR3 is CSVEGGWERGETQYF. For the CDR3, the DNA is TGCAGCGTTGAGGGGGGTTGGGAGAGAGGGGAGACCCAGTACTTC.

The chain links TRBV25-1 to TRBJ2-1; 12 bases are a match to TRBD2. Germline CDR1 MGHDK, CDR2 SYGVNS. The CDR3 is made up of 14 amino acids. The V gene end was trimmed by 3 bases and the J gene end by 9 bases; junction bases not matched to a gene: 3. This chain's CDR3 is CASSEEGLAGEQFF. CDR3 bases: TGTGCCAGCAGTGAGGAGGGACTAGCGGGTGAGCAGTTCTTC.

This chain connects TRBV20-1 to TRBJ2-1, with 10 nucleotides matching TRBD2. J lost 0 bases, V lost 6 bases, and 17 bases had no gene match. Per germline, CDR1 DFQATT and CDR2 SNEGSKA (reference sequence). The CDR3 is made up of 19 amino acids. The CDR3 region has the DNA TGCAGTGCCCCCGCAGGGATAGCGGGAGGCGTAAGCTCCTACAATGAGCAGTTCTTC. This codes for CSAPAGIAGGVSSYNEQFF.

This clonotype occurred a few times. This chain joins TRBV14 and TRBJ2-1, with D hard to call. This CDR3 is 13 amino acids long. V lost 1 base and J 3 bases, leaving 4 bases between the germline ends. Germline assignment: CDR1 SGHDN and CDR2 FVKESK. The CDR3 loop reads CASSQAYYNEQFF. The CDR3 DNA follows: TGTGCCAGCAGCCAAGCCTACTACAATGAGCAGTTCTTC.

The V call is TRBV23-1, the J call TRBJ2-1; 8 bases are shared with TRBD1. TRBV23-1 is filed as an ORF, its function uncertain. CDR3 size: 16 residues. V was clipped by 8 bases and J by 3 bases; unmatched bases: 12. CDR3 region: CASPQGGTGGYNEQFF. In DNA, the CDR3 is TGCGCCAGCCCCCAAGGCGGGACAGGCGGCTACAATGAGCAGTTCTTC.

This rearrangement joins TRBV7-9 to TRBJ2-3; 8 bases are a match to TRBD2. Trimming cost V 2 bases and J 5 bases; bases outside gene matches: 9. The germline V gene has CDR1 SEHNR and CDR2 FQNEAQ (reference sequence). The CDR3 has 16 residues. In DNA, the CDR3 is TGTGCCAGCAGCTTACTCCCGGGACTAGGAGTAGATACGCAGTATTTT. As protein: CASSLLPGLGVDTQYF.

J is TRBJ2-7 and V is TRBV3-1; TRBD2 is a possible D gene (6 bases). Germline V gene data show CDR1 as LGHDT and CDR2 as YNNKEL (reference sequence). Trimming removed 1 base at V and 1 base at J, with 11 bases between. The CDR3 has 15 residues. The CDR3 sequence is CASSQGIAASYEQYF. The CDR3, as DNA: TGTGCCAGCAGCCAAGGGATAGCGGCGTCCTACGAGCAGTACTTC.

The chain links TRBV28 to TRBJ2-4; 16 bases are a match to TRBD2. The CDR3 runs to 20 residues. The V and J ends lost 6 bases and 3 bases, in that order; junction bases with no gene match: 14. CDR1 is MDHEN, CDR2 SYDVKM, per germline. This CDR3 is CASSAPGTSGRVVGKNIQYF. In DNA, the CDR3 is TGTGCCAGCAGCGCCCCTGGGACTAGCGGGAGGGTAGTTGGCAAAAACATTCAGTACTTC.

This clonotype was picked up one time. The chain employs TRBV20-1 and TRBJ2-7; TRBD2 matches 10 bases. Losses at the gene ends were 0 bases for V and 4 bases for J; bases not matched to a gene: 9. This CDR3 comprises 16 residues. Germline V gene lookup returns CDR1 DFQATT and CDR2 SNEGSKA (reference sequence). The CDR3 sequence: CSARDGDSGRLYEQYF. The CDR3 DNA is TGCAGTGCTAGAGATGGGGATAGCGGGAGGCTTTACGAGCAGTACTTC.

The chain carries TRBV29-1 and TRBJ2-1; 8 bases are a match to TRBD2. The length of the CDR3 is 14 residues. The germline V gene has CDR1 SQVTM and CDR2 ANQGSEA. Trimming cost V 5 bases and J 5 bases; bases outside gene matches: 8. The CDR3 here is CSVLSSGRNNEQFF. The CDR3 DNA sequence: TGCAGCGTTCTGTCTAGCGGGCGGAACAATGAGCAGTTCTTC.

The chain has TRBV20-1 and TRBJ2-7; D is possibly TRBD1 or TRBD2 (5 bases each). This CDR3 spans 14 amino acids. With 6 bases removed from V and 2 bases from J, the gap between germline ends came to 17 bases. Germline V gene lookup returns CDR1 DFQATT and CDR2 SNEGSKA (reference sequence). This CDR3 reads CSAPRWDGPYEQYF. The CDR3 DNA reads as TGCAGTGCCCCCCGCTGGGACGGCCCCTACGAGCAGTACTTC.

This clonotype was observed a single time. V gene TRBV29-1 combines with J gene TRBJ2-2; maybe TRBD2 (6 bases). Trimming pared 6 bases from V and 0 bases from J, leaving 17 bases between. Germline V gives CDR1 SQVTM, CDR2 ANQGSEA. The CDR3 runs to 16 residues. CDR3: CSVRDFRLANTGELFF. CDR3 nucleotide sequence: TGCAGCGTGCGGGACTTTAGGTTAGCGAACACCGGGGAGCTGTTTTTT.

The J gene is TRBJ2-1, the V gene TRBV9; 10 bases map to TRBD2. Trimming removed 1 base from V and 2 bases from J; junction bases left unmatched: 0. Germline V gene lookup returns CDR1 SGDLS and CDR2 YYNGEE. The CDR3 has 15 residues. CDR3 nucleotide sequence: TGTGCCAGCAGCGTAACTAGCGGGACCTACAATGAGCAGTTCTTC. It codes for CASSVTSGTYNEQFF.

Concerning this clonotype: At one end, the junction sequence differs from germline, possibly due to a read error. The chain joins TRBV27 to TRBJ2-7; D not resolved. Germline V gene data show CDR1 as MNHEY and CDR2 as SMNVEV (reference sequence). The CDR3 extends over 8 amino acids. DNA of the CDR3: TGTGCCAGCAGTTCCACGGACTTC. Encoded protein: CASSSTDF.

This chain links TRBV20-1 with TRBJ2-1; TRBD2 agrees at 10 bases. With 2 bases clipped from V and 4 bases from J, the junction kept 8 bases outside the gene matches. Germline V gene sequence: CDR1 DFQATT, CDR2 SNEGSKA (reference sequence). CDR3 size: 16 residues. In nucleotides, the CDR3 is TGCAGTGCTAGATCTAGCGGGAGTTTTGTTTACAATGAGCAGTTCTTC. Its translation is CSARSSGSFVYNEQFF.

This chain connects TRBV20-1 to TRBJ2-1, with TRBD2 matching 12 bases. The CDR3 has 16 amino acids. Germline lookup yields CDR1 DFQATT and CDR2 SNEGSKA (reference sequence). With 0 bases clipped from V and 5 bases from J, the junction kept 5 bases outside the gene matches. The CDR3 reads CSARDWTSGVHNEQFF. The CDR3 coding sequence is TGCAGTGCTAGAGATTGGACTAGCGGGGTGCACAATGAGCAGTTCTTC.

CDR3 sequence: CAGSGTSEATQYF. The CDR3 DNA follows: TGTGCCGGATCCGGGACTAGCGAGGCGACCCAGTACTTC. The genes are TRBV2 and TRBJ2-5; 10 bases fit TRBD2. Germline assignment: CDR1 SNHLY and CDR2 FYNNEI. CDR3 size: 13 residues. Trimming cost V 11 bases and J 7 bases; bases outside gene matches: 10. Using reference TRBV2 and TRBJ2-5 for the parts outside the CDR3, the full variable domain is EPEVTQTPSHQVTQMGQEVILRCVPISNHLYFYWYRQILGQKVEFLVSFYNNEISEKSEIFDDQFSVERPDGSNFTLKIRSTKLEDSAMYFCAGSGTSEATQYFGPGTRLLVL.

This clonotype occurred a few times. At one of its ends the junction is not consistent with the germline gene, which may arise from a read error. The chain is built from TRBV7-7 and TRBJ2-3, with TRBD2 matching over 9 bases. The CDR3 totals 14 residues. Germline V gives CDR1 SSHAT, CDR2 FNYEAQ (reference sequence). The DNA for the CDR3 is TGTGCTAGCAGCTTAGGGACTAGCCCAGATACGCAGTATTTT. This encodes CASSLGTSPDTQYF.